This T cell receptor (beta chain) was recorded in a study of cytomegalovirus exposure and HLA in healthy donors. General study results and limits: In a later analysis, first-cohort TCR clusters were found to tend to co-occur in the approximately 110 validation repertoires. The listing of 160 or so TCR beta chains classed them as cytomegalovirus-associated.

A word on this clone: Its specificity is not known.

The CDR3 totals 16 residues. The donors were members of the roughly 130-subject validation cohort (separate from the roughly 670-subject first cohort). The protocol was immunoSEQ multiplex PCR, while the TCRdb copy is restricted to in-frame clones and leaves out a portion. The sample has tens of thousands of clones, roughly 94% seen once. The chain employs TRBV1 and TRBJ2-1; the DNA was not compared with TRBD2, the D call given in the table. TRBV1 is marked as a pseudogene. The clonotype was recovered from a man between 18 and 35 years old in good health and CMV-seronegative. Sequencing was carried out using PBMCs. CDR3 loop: CTSRTTLAGVLNEQFF. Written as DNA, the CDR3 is TGCACCAGCAGGACTACCCTAGCGGGAGTTCTGAATGAGCAGTTCTTC.